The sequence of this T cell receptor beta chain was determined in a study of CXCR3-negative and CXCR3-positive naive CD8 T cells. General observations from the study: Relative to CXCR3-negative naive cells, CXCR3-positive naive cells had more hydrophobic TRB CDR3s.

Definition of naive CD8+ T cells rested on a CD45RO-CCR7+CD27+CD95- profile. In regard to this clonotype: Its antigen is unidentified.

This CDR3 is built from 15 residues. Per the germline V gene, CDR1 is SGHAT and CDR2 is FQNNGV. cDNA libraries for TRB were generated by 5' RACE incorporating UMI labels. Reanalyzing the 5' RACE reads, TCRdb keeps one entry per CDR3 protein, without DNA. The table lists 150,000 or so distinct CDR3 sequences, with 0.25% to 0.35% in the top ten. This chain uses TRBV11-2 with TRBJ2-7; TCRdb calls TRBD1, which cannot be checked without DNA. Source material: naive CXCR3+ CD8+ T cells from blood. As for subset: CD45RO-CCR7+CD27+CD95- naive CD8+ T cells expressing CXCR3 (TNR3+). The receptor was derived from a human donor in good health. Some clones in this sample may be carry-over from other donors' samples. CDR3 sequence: CASSQGVGDPYEQYF.